Following are 30 T cell receptor beta chains from one sample sequenced in a study of beta chain features in type 1 diabetes. Study results and caveats: The study found moderately but significantly shorter TCRB CDR3s in all four CD4+ subsets of Type 1 diabetes patients.

For these receptors, no antigen is known. As every portion of the isolated RNA was reverse transcribed, the sequencing read expressed TCRB transcripts. The method was immunoSEQ multiplex PCR; TCRdb's version includes in-frame clones alone and lacks a portion of them. Counted here are 53,000 or so clones, 55% to 70% occurring once; the ten biggest clones make up around 0.29%. Sequencing was carried out using stem cell memory CD4+ T cells from blood. The receptors derive from a woman younger than 45 with type 1 diabetes.

This clone has just one count. The J gene is TRBJ2-3, the V gene TRBV7-2, with unresolved D. CDR3 length: 16 residues. Trimming removed 2 bases from V and 0 bases from J, with 12 bases in between. CDR1 SGHTA and CDR2 FQGNSA come from the germline V gene. CDR3 protein: CASSLSSVSSTDTQYF. The CDR3 region has the DNA TGTGCCAGCAGCTTAAGCAGCGTCTCTAGCACAGATACGCAGTATTTT. The full variable domain, its missing parts supplied by reference TRBV7-2 and TRBJ2-3, is GAGVSQSPSNKVTEKGKDVELRCDPISGHTALYWYRQSLGQGLEFLIYFQGNSAPDKSGLPSDRFSAERTGGSVSTLTIQRTQQEDSAVYLCASSLSSVSSTDTQYFGPGTRLTVL.

The chain combines TRBV11-2 with TRBJ2-3; 8 nucleotides match TRBD1. The CDR3 runs to 15 residues. Germline CDR1 reads SGHAT; CDR2 reads FQNNGV. V lost 5 bases and J lost 0; bases outside the gene matches: 4. CDR3 region: CASSPWTGSTDTQYF. CDR3 coding DNA: TGTGCCAGCAGCCCGTGGACAGGGAGCACAGATACGCAGTATTTT.

This clone was detected only a few times. The CDR3 coding sequence is TGCAGCGTTGAGGGGTGGGACAGGGTACAGTACTTC. Translated, it gives CSVEGWDRVQYF. This chain uses TRBV29-1 with TRBJ2-4; 9 bases line up with TRBD1. CDR1 is SQVTM and CDR2 is ANQGSEA in the germline V gene. The V segment lost 3 bases and the J segment 13 bases; nucleotides outside the gene matches: 7. The CDR3 consists of 12 residues.

This clone was counted a few times. This rearrangement joins TRBV5-4 to TRBJ2-1, with D unclear. V was clipped by 4 bases and J by 9 bases, with 14 bases between them. The germline V gene has CDR1 SGHNT and CDR2 YYREEE (reference sequence). The CDR3 covers 13 residues. Here the CDR3 DNA reads TGTGCCAGCAGCAAAGCGTACGGTAGTGAGCAGTTCTTC. Encoded protein: CASSKAYGSEQFF.

This sequence joins TRBV29-1 and TRBJ2-5; D may be TRBD2 (6 bases). The V and J ends lost 5 bases and 5 bases respectively, with 12 bases between them. CDR1 is SQVTM, CDR2 ANQGSEA, per germline. The CDR3 consists of 12 residues. The chain's CDR3 is CSVPGESETQYF. The CDR3 DNA reads TGCAGCGTTCCGGGGGAATCGGAGACCCAGTACTTC. The complete variable domain, with remaining parts taken from reference TRBV29-1 and TRBJ2-5, reads SAVISQKPSRDICQRGTSLTIQCQVDSQVTMMFWYRQQPGQSLTLIATANQGSEATYESGFVIDKFPISRPNLTFSTLTVSNMSPEDSSIYLCSVPGESETQYFGPGTRLLVL.

This chain uses TRBV7-3 with TRBJ2-1; 8 positions match TRBD2. The CDR3 consists of 14 residues. The J segment lost 8 bases and the V segment lost 0 bases, leaving 3 bases of the junction unmatched. The germline V gene encodes CDR1 SGHTA and CDR2 FQGTGA. DNA of the CDR3: TGTGCCAGCAGCTTAACGTTGACTAGCGATGAGCAGTTCTTC. This codes for CASSLTLTSDEQFF.

This clone showed up just a few times. The chain has TRBV28 and TRBJ1-5, with no clear D. The CDR3 totals 12 residues. V dropped 3 bases and J dropped 5 bases, with 5 bases sitting between them. Germline-derived CDR1 and CDR2 are MDHEN and SYDVKM. CDR3 DNA: TGTGCCAGCAGTTTTCTATATCAGCCCCAGCATTTT. Translating gives CASSFLYQPQHF.

This chain links TRBV19 with TRBJ1-1; 7 bases line up with TRBD1. CDR1 is LNHDA, CDR2 SQIVND, per germline (reference sequence). Trimming at V came to 4 bases and at J to 0 bases, leaving 8 bases not matched to a gene. The CDR3 is 16 amino acids. The CDR3 loop reads CASSSWDRGMNTEAFF. CDR3 bases: TGTGCCAGTAGTAGTTGGGACAGAGGAATGAACACTGAAGCTTTCTTT. Full variable domain (rest looked up from reference TRBV19 and TRBJ1-1): DGGITQSPKYLFRKEGQNVTLSCEQNLNHDAMYWYRQDPGQGLRLIYYSQIVNDFQKGDIAEGYSVSREKKESFPLTVTSAQKNPTAFYLCASSSWDRGMNTEAFFGQGTRLTVV.

This clone has more than one count but fewer than ten. The DNA for the CDR3 is TGTGCCAGCAGTGGACAGGGGGCGCAGGAAGAGACCCAGTACTTC. It specifies CASSGQGAQEETQYF. The chain couples TRBV2 to TRBJ2-5; 10 bases align to TRBD1. The V and J ends lost 4 bases and 3 bases, in that order; junction bases with no gene match: 5. The CDR3 consists of 15 residues. The germline V gene has CDR1 SNHLY and CDR2 FYNNEI. The full variable domain, rest sourced from reference TRBV2 and TRBJ2-5, is EPEVTQTPSHQVTQMGQEVILRCVPISNHLYFYWYRQILGQKVEFLVSFYNNEISEKSEIFDDQFSVERPDGSNFTLKIRSTKLEDSAMYFCASSGQGAQEETQYFGPGTRLLVL.

The V and J genes are TRBV18 and TRBJ1-2, with D possibly matching TRBD1 (6 bases). The CDR3 is made up of 13 amino acids. Germline values: CDR1 KGHSH, CDR2 LQKENI. Trimming left V 2 bases short and J 2 bases short, with 6 bases between. CDR3 sequence: CASSPTGNYGYTF. In nucleotides, the CDR3 is TGTGCCAGCTCACCAACAGGGAACTATGGCTACACCTTC.

This clone was found once. The CDR3 sequence: CASTTGEGRSGYTF. CDR3 nucleotides: TGCGCCAGTACTACAGGGGAAGGAAGGAGTGGCTACACCTTC. V is TRBV10-2 and J is TRBJ1-2; 7 nucleotides align to TRBD1. The junction had 14 bases not matched to a gene; V was cut back by 9 bases and J by 7 bases. The CDR3 spans 14 residues. CDR1 is WSHSY, CDR2 SAAADI, per germline.

J is TRBJ2-3 and V is TRBV7-3; D possibly corresponds to TRBD1 (5 bases). Germline values: CDR1 SGHTA, CDR2 FQGTGA. The CDR3 loop spans 16 amino acids. V lost 6 bases and J lost 2, with 18 bases in between. CDR3 bases: TGTGCCAGCAGTTCCCTAGGGGCGACCGACACAGATACGCAGTATTTT. Encoded protein: CASSSLGATDTDTQYF. Combining the CDR3 with reference TRBV7-3 and TRBJ2-3 gives the whole variable domain GAGVSQTPSNKVTEKGKYVELRCDPISGHTALYWYRQSLGQGPEFLIYFQGTGAADDSGLPNDRFFAVRPEGSVSTLKIQRTERGDSAVYLCASSSLGATDTDTQYFGPGTRLTVL.

This clone was observed a few times. The genes are TRBV18 and TRBJ2-1; unclear D gene. The V end was cut by 6 bases, the J end by 10 bases, with 10 bases between. Germline V CDR1 and CDR2: KGHSH, LQKENI. CDR3 size: 11 residues. For the CDR3, the DNA is TGTGCCAGCTCCAAAGCCGGGGAGCAGTTCTTC. Protein sequence: CASSKAGEQFF.

The genes are TRBV30 and TRBJ2-1, with TRBD1 matching over 12 bases. Trimming took 3 bases from V and 7 from J; bases not matched to a gene: 7. The germline gives CDR1 GTSNPN, CDR2 SVGIG (reference sequence). The CDR3 contains 15 residues. CDR3 coding DNA: TGTGCCTGGAGCGCCCCGGGACAGGGGGCGAATGAGCAGTTCTTC. It codes for CAWSAPGQGANEQFF.

This clone was found a few times. CDR3: CAIRTARDTDTQYF. DNA of the CDR3: TGTGCCATTAGGACTGCACGGGACACAGATACGCAGTATTTT. The rearrangement links TRBV10-3 to TRBJ2-3, with D perhaps matching TRBD2 (5 bases). V lost 9 bases, J lost 2 bases, and 15 bases lay in between. Per the germline V gene, CDR1 is ENHRY and CDR2 is SYGVKD. This CDR3 has 14 amino acids.

Notes on this clone: An end of the junction does not agree with germline; a read error may underlie this. The chain recombines TRBV10-3 with TRBJ1-4; possible D gene TRBD1, 6 bases. CDR3 length equals 16 residues. From germline, CDR1 is ENHRY and CDR2 SYGVKD. The CDR3 spells CVISEGGWSPNEKLFF. CDR3 DNA: TGTGTCATCAGTGAAGGGGGTTGGAGCCCCAATGAAAAACTGTTTTTT.

The genes are TRBV5-4 and TRBJ1-4; 7 positions match TRBD1. Germline V CDR1 and CDR2: SGHNT, YYREEE (reference sequence). The CDR3 contains 17 residues. The trim removed 4 bases at V and 8 bases at J, leaving 17 bases unmatched. The CDR3 loop reads CASSRTGALDSGEKLFF. The CDR3, as DNA: TGTGCCAGCAGCAGAACAGGGGCCCTCGACTCAGGGGAAAAACTGTTTTTT.

The CDR3 DNA follows: TGTGCCAGCAGCTTGGCTTATGGGACAGGGGTGGATCGAGCTTTCTTT. This encodes CASSLAYGTGVDRAFF. J is TRBJ1-1 and V is TRBV5-8; 10 bases are shared with TRBD1. CDR3 length: 16 amino acids. Losses at the gene ends were 0 bases for V and 10 bases for J; bases not matched to a gene: 12. Germline loops: CDR1 SGHTS, CDR2 YDEGEE. Using reference TRBV5-8 and TRBJ1-1 for the parts outside the CDR3, the full variable domain is EAGVTQSPTHLIKTRGQQATLRCSPISGHTSVYWYQQALGLGLQFLLWYDEGEERNRGNFPPRFSGRQFPNYSSELNVNALELEDSALYLCASSLAYGTGVDRAFFGQGTRLTVV.

In this sample, this clone turned up a few times. The V gene is TRBV7-8, the J gene TRBJ2-2; TRBD2 agrees at 8 bases. CDR3 length: 16 amino acids. Germline CDR1 is SGHVS and CDR2 is FQNEAQ. V lost 5 bases to trimming and J lost 8 bases; unmatched junction nucleotides: 13. CDR3 DNA sequence: TGTGCCAGCAGCCTGGGGGGGGCTAGCGGGTTTGGGGAGCTGTTTTTT. Encoded protein: CASSLGGASGFGELFF.

This clone was seen only a few times. The chain employs TRBV15 and TRBJ2-1; tentative D call: TRBD2 (5 bases). The V end lost 4 bases, the J end lost 2 bases, and 9 bases lay between the germline ends. CDR1 is LNHNV, CDR2 YYDKDF, per germline (reference sequence). There are 14 residues in the CDR3. CDR3 protein: CATSTRETYNEQFF. CDR3 in DNA: TGTGCCACCAGCACCCGGGAAACCTACAATGAGCAGTTCTTC.

V usage is TRBV30 and J usage is TRBJ1-2; tentatively, D is TRBD1 (6 bases). This CDR3 has 17 amino acids. Trimming pared 1 base from V and 0 bases from J, leaving 18 bases between. Germline CDR1 reads GTSNPN; CDR2 reads SVGIG (reference sequence). Written as DNA, the CDR3 is TGTGCCTGGAGTGACCAGTATCCGGGACAAACTAACTATGGCTACACCTTC. This translates into CAWSDQYPGQTNYGYTF.

The J gene is TRBJ2-7, the V gene TRBV6-6, with 7 bases aligning to TRBD2. After removal of 8 bases from V and 1 base from J, the junction contained 11 bases not matched to a gene. CDR1 and CDR2 (germline): MNHNY, SVGAGI (reference sequence). The CDR3 runs to 15 residues. CDR3 sequence reads: CASEAGTAQSYEQYF. DNA of the CDR3: TGTGCCAGCGAAGCGGGGACCGCTCAATCCTACGAGCAGTACTTC.

The chain combines TRBV18 with TRBJ2-3; TRBD2 aligns across 8 bases. With V trimmed by 2 bases and J by 0 bases, 10 bases remained unmatched. The CDR3 is made up of 18 amino acids. The germline V gene has CDR1 KGHSH and CDR2 LQKENI. CDR3 protein: CASSPNVRGRPSTDTQYF. CDR3 sequence (DNA): TGTGCCAGCTCACCAAATGTCCGCGGGAGGCCCAGCACAGATACGCAGTATTTT. The full variable domain, completed using reference TRBV18 and TRBJ2-3, is NAGVMQNPRHLVRRRGQEARLRCSPMKGHSHVYWYRQLPEEGLKFMVYLQKENIIDESGMPKERFSAEFPKEGPSILRIQQVVRGDSAAYFCASSPNVRGRPSTDTQYFGPGTRLTVL.

The chain is built from TRBV6-5 and TRBJ2-1; D might be TRBD1 (6 bases). Germline CDR1 MNHEY, CDR2 SVGAGI. The CDR3 contains 15 residues. Trimming removed 5 bases at V and 0 bases at J, with 11 bases between. The CDR3 here is CASSGNRDSYNEQFF. CDR3 sequence (DNA): TGTGCCAGCAGTGGGAACAGGGACTCCTACAATGAGCAGTTCTTC.

The chain recombines TRBV28 with TRBJ1-1, with D possibly matching TRBD1 (6 bases). The V end lost 7 bases, the J end lost 1 base, and 13 bases lay between the germline ends. Germline lookup yields CDR1 MDHEN and CDR2 SYDVKM. This CDR3 is 14 amino acids long. The CDR3 region has the DNA TGTGCCAGCACAATCGGACAGACGAACACTGAAGCTTTCTTT. Its protein is CASTIGQTNTEAFF.

The chain employs TRBV12-5 and TRBJ1-1; no firm D call. This CDR3 region has 16 residues. V was trimmed by 0 bases and J by 3 bases, leaving 14 bases between them. Germline lookup yields CDR1 LGHNT and CDR2 FRNRAP. The CDR3 is CASGLVAPPGDTEAFF. The CDR3 region has the DNA TGTGCTAGTGGTTTGGTCGCACCGCCCGGGGACACTGAAGCTTTCTTT.

The chain's CDR3 is CASSRAFSGTSSGANVLTF. CDR3 nucleotides: TGCGCCAGCAGCCGGGCCTTTAGCGGGACTTCCTCTGGGGCCAACGTCCTGACTTTC. The rearrangement uses TRBV4-1 and TRBJ2-6, with 8 nucleotides matching TRBD2. With V trimmed by 4 bases and J by 0 bases, 11 bases remained unmatched. CDR3 length: 19 amino acids. From germline, CDR1 is MGHRA and CDR2 YSYEKL.

The chain couples TRBV27 to TRBJ1-5; D is unclear. This CDR3 is 15 amino acids long. The germline V and J ends were trimmed by 2 bases and 5 bases, with 13 bases remaining between them. Germline CDR1 MNHEY, CDR2 SMNVEV (reference sequence). CDR3 protein: CASSLAPVPDQPQHF. Here the CDR3 DNA reads TGTGCCAGCAGTTTAGCACCAGTCCCAGATCAGCCCCAGCATTTT.

This chain joins TRBV18 and TRBJ2-3; D unresolved. The CDR3 has 13 residues. V lost 6 bases and J lost 7, with 14 bases in between. Germline V lookup: CDR1 KGHSH, CDR2 LQKENI. The CDR3 here is CASSPQEANTQYF. For the CDR3, the DNA is TGTGCCAGCTCCCCTCAAGAGGCGAATACGCAGTATTTT.

Here the CDR3 reads CASSESKRGIYGYTF. In nucleotides, the CDR3 is TGCGCCAGCAGTGAGTCGAAGAGGGGGATCTATGGCTACACCTTC. This chain links TRBV10-2 with TRBJ1-2, with D perhaps matching TRBD1 (6 bases). CDR1 and CDR2 (germline): WSHSY, SAAADI. V gave up 0 bases and J gave up 4 bases, with 12 bases separating them. The CDR3 extends over 15 amino acids.